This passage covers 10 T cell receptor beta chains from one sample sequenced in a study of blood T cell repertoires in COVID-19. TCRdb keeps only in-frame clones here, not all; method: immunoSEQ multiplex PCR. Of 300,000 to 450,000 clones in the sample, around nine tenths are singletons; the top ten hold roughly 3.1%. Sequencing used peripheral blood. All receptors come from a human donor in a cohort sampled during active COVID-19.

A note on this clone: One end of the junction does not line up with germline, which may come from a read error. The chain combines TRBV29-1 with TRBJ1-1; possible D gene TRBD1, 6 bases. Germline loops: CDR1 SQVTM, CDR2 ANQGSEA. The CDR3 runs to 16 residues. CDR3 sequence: CSVLGGMRTSNAEAFF. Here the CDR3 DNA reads TGCAGCGTTCTAGGGGGAATGCGGACGTCGAACGCTGAAGCTTTCTTT. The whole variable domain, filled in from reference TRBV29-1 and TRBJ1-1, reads SAVISQKPSRDICQRGTSLTIQCQVDSQVTMMFWYRQQPGQSLTLIATANQGSEATYESGFVIDKFPISRPNLTFSTLTVSNMSPEDSSIYLCSVLGGMRTSNAEAFFGQGTRLTVV.

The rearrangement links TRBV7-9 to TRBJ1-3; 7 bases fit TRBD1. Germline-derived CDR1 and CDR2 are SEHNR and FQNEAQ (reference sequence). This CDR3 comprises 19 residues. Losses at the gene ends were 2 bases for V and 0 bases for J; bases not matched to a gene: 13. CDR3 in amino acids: CASSLSTRRDSSSGNTIYF. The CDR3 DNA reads TGTGCCAGCAGCTTATCAACCCGCCGGGACAGCAGCTCTGGAAACACCATATATTTT.

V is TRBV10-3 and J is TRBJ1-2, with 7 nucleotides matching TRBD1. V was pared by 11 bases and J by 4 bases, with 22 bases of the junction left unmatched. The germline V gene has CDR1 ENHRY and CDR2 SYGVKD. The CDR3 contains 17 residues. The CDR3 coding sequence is TGTGCCTCGCAAAGGGGGCAGGGGAGGCCCCAGGCCTATGGCTACACCTTC. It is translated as CASQRGQGRPQAYGYTF.

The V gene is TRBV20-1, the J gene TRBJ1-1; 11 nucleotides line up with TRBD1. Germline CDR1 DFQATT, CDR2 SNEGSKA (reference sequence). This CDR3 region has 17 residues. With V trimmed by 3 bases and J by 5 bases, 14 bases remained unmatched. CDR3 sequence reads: CSASRPKGQGVYTEAFF. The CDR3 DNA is TGCAGTGCTAGTAGGCCTAAGGGACAGGGGGTGTATACTGAAGCTTTCTTT.

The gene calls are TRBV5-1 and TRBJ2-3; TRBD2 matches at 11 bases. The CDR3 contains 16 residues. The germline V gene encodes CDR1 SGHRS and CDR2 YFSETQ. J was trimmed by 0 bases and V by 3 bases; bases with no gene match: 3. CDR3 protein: CASSWGTSGSTDTQYF. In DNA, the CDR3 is TGCGCCAGCAGCTGGGGGACTAGCGGAAGCACAGATACGCAGTATTTT.

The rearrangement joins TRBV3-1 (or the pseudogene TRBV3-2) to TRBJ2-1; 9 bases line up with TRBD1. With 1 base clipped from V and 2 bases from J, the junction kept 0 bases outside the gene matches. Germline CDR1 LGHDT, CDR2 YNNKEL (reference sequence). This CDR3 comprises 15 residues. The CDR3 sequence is CASSQGTGAYNEQFF. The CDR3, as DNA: TGTGCCAGCAGCCAAGGGACAGGGGCCTACAATGAGCAGTTCTTC.

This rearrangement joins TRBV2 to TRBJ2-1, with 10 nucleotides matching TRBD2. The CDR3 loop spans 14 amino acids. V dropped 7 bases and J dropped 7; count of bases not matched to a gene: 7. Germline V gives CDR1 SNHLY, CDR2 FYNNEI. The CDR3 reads CASTVGTSANEQFF. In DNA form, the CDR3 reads TGTGCCAGCACTGTAGGGACTAGCGCGAATGAGCAGTTCTTC.

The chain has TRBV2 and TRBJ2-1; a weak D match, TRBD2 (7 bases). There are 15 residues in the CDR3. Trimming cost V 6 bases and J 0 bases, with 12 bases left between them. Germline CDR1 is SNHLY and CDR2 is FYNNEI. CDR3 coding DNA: TGTGCCAGCAGGGTAGGGGGGGCCTCCTACAATGAGCAGTTCTTC. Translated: CASRVGGASYNEQFF.

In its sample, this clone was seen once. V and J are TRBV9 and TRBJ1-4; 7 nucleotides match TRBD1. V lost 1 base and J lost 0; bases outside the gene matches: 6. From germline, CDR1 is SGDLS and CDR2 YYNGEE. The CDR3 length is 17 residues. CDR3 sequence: CASSVSPQGATNEKLFF. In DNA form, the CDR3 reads TGTGCCAGCAGCGTATCCCCGCAGGGGGCAACTAATGAAAAACTGTTTTTT.

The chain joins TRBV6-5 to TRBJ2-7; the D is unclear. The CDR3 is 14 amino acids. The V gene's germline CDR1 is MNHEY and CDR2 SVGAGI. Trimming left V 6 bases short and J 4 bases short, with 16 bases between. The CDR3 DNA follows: TGTGCCAGCAGCAATTCCAGACACCCTTACGAGCAGTACTTC. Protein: CASSNSRHPYEQYF.